This T cell receptor (beta chain) derives from a study of T cells in Graves' hyperthyroidism and ophthalmopathy. Across the whole study: The blood sample was taken at first diagnosis, before treatment began. Study outcomes and limitations: Blood also contained most expanded thyroid clonotypes above 0.001.

Amplified TCR beta CDR3 regions derived from RNA transcripts. Researchers ran a first-round RT-PCR on the TCR CDR3 using the HTBI primer set. One entry per CDR3 protein, called by TCRdb with MiXCR from the multiplex PCR reads. The data hold roughly 500,000 distinct CDR3 sequences, with approximately 13% observed a single time. Clinical symptoms, serum thyroxine and TRAb, thyroid ultrasound and orbital computed tomography together formed the diagnostic basis. This clonotype was seen at least ten times. The antigen remains undetermined. Germline-derived CDR1 and CDR2 are DFQATT and SNEGSKA (reference sequence). This CDR3 is built from 16 residues. V gave up 5 bases and J gave up 6 bases; unmatched junction bases: 10.

The TCR comes from a woman under 40 with Graves' hyperthyroidism that later progressed to Graves' ophthalmopathy. The sample was blood. This rearrangement joins TRBV20-1 to TRBJ2-4; 13 positions match TRBD2. As DNA, the CDR3 is TGCAGTGCTTACCCAGGACTAGCGGGAGTAGGAAACATTCAGTACTTC. Translated: CSAYPGLAGVGNIQYF.